This T cell receptor beta chain was sequenced during a study of Graves' ophthalmopathy and Graves' hyperthyroidism. This clonotype has ten or more counts. What it binds is unknown. Broader study findings: Also, most clonotypes expanded in the thyroid above 0.001 frequency appeared in blood.

From RNA, the CDR3 regions of TCR beta chains were amplified and sequenced. HTBI primers were used in a first-round RT-PCR, which preceded a second-round multiplex PCR. TCRdb analysed the multiplex PCR reads with MiXCR anew, one entry per CDR3 protein. Of about 620,000 distinct CDR3 sequences in the sample, 22% are singletons; the top ten hold around 7%. The length of the CDR3 is 17 residues. Looked up from germline, CDR1 is MNHEY and CDR2 is SVGEGT. V lost 6 bases and J 2 bases, leaving 17 bases between the germline ends. This TCR came from a woman aged 18-29 years with stable Graves' hyperthyroidism. Some clones in this sample may be carry-over from other donors' samples. V and J are TRBV6-2 or TRBV6-3 and TRBJ2-6; no clear D. What was sequenced was peripheral blood. CDR3 residues: CASSPGVGRAGANVLTF. The CDR3 DNA reads TGTGCCAGCAGCCCCGGCGTAGGGCGCGCTGGGGCCAACGTCCTGACTTTC.